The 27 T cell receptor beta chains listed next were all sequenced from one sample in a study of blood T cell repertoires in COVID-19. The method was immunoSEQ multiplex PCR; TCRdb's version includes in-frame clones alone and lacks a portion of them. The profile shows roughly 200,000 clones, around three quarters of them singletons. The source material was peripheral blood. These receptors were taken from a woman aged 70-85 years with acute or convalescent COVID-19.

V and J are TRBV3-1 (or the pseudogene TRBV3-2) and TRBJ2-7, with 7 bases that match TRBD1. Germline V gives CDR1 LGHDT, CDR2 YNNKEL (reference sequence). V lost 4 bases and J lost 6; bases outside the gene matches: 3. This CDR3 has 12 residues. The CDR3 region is CASSLTGAEQYF. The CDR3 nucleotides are TGTGCCAGCAGCCTTACAGGGGCCGAGCAGTACTTC.

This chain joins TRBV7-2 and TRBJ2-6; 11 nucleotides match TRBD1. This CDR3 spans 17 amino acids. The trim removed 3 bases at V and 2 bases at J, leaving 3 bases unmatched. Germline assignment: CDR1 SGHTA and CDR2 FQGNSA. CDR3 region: CASSLDRGRTGANVLTF. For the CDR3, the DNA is TGTGCCAGCAGCTTGGACAGGGGGCGGACTGGGGCCAACGTCCTGACTTTC.

Here the CDR3 reads CASSPSGVSGNTIYF. DNA of the CDR3: TGTGCCAGCAGCCCCTCTGGAGTTTCTGGAAACACCATATATTTT. The chain carries TRBV7-3 and TRBJ1-3; D unclear. Germline V gene data show CDR1 as SGHTA and CDR2 as FQGTGA. The V end lost 5 bases, the J end lost 1 base, and 12 bases lay between the germline ends. CDR3 length: 15 amino acids. Supplemented by reference TRBV7-3 and TRBJ1-3, the full variable domain reads GAGVSQTPSNKVTEKGKYVELRCDPISGHTALYWYRQSLGQGPEFLIYFQGTGAADDSGLPNDRFFAVRPEGSVSTLKIQRTERGDSAVYLCASSPSGVSGNTIYFGEGSWLTVV.

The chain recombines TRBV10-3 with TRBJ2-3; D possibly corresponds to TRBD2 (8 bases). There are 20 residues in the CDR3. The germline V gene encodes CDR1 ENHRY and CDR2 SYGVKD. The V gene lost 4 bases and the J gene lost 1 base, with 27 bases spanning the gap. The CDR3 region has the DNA TGTGCCATCAGTGCTTCCGGGGGGGACAGCTCTTATTCGGGCACAGATACGCAGTATTTT. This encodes CAISASGGDSSYSGTDTQYF.

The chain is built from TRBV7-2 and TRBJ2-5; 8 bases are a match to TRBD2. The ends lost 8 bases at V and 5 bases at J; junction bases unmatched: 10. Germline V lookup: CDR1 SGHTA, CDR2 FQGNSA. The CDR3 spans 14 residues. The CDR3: CASGSSGGGETQYF. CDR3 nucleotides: TGTGCCAGCGGATCCTCGGGAGGGGGGGAGACCCAGTACTTC.

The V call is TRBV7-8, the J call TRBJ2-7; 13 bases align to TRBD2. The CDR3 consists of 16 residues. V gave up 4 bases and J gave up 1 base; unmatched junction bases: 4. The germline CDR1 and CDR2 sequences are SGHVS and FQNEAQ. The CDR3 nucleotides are TGTGCCAGCAGCTCGGGACTAGCGGGACCTTCCTACGAGCAGTACTTC. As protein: CASSSGLAGPSYEQYF.

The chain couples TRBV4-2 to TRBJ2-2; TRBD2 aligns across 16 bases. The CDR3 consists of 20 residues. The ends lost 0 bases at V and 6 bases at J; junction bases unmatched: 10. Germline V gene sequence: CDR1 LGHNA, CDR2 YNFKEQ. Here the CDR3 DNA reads TGTGCCAGCAGCCAAGATCTTCCCGGGACTAGCGGGAGGGGGGCCGGGGAGCTGTTTTTT. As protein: CASSQDLPGTSGRGAGELFF.

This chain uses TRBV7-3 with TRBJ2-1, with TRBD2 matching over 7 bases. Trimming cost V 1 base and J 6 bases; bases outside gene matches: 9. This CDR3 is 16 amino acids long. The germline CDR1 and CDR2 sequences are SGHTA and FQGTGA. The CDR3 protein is CASSLMVGAGINEQFF. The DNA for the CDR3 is TGTGCCAGCAGCTTAATGGTGGGAGCGGGAATCAATGAGCAGTTCTTC.

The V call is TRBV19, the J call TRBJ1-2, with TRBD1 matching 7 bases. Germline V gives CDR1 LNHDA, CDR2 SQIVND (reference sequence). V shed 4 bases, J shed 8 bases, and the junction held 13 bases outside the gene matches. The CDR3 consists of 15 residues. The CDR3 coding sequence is TGTGCCAGTAGTAGCTCGACAGGGCCTCTATGGGGCTACACCTTC. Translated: CASSSSTGPLWGYTF.

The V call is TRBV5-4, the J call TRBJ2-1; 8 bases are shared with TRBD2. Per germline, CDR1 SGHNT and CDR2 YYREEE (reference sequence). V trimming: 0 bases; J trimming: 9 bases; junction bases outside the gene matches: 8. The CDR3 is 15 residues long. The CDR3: CASSLAMTGGIEQFF. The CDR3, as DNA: TGTGCCAGCAGCTTGGCGATGACGGGAGGGATTGAGCAGTTCTTC.

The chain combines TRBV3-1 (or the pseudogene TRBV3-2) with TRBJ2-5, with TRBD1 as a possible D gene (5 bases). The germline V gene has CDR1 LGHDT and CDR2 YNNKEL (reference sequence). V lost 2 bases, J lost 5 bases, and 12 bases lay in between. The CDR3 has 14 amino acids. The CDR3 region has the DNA TGTGCCAGCAGCCAACGACAGTCCGCGGAGACCCAGTACTTC. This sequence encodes CASSQRQSAETQYF.

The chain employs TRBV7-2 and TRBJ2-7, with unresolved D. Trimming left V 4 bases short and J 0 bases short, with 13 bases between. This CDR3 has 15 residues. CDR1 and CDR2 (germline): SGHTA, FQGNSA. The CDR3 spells CASSSGAPHSYEQYF. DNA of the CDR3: TGTGCCAGCAGCTCCGGAGCGCCTCACTCCTACGAGCAGTACTTC.

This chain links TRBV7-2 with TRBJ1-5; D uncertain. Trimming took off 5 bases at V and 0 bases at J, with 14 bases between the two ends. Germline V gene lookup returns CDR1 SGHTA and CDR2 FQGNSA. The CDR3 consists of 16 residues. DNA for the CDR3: TGTGCCAGCAGCCCTGGGCCACCGTATAGCAATCAGCCCCAGCATTTT. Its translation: CASSPGPPYSNQPQHF.

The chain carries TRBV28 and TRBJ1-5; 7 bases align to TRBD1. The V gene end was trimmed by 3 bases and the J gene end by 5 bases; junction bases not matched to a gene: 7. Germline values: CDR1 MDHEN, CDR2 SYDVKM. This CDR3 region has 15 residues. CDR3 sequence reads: CASSFRGGAHQPQHF. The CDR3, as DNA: TGTGCCAGCAGTTTTCGAGGGGGCGCGCATCAGCCCCAGCATTTT. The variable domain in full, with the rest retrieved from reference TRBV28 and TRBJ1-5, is DVKVTQSSRYLVKRTGEKVFLECVQDMDHENMFWYRQDPGLGLRLIYFSYDVKMKEKGDIPEGYSVSREKKERFSLILESASTNQTSMYLCASSFRGGAHQPQHFGDGTRLSIL.

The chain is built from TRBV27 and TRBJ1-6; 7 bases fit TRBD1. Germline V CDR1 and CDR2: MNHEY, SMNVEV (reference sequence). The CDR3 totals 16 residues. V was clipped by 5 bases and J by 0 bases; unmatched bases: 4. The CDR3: CASSPQGGSYNSPLHF. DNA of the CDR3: TGTGCCAGCAGTCCCCAGGGGGGCTCCTATAATTCACCCCTCCACTTT.

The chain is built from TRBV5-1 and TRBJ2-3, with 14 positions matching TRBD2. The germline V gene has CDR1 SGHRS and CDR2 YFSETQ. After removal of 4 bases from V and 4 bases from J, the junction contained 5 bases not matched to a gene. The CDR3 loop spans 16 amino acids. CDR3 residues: CASSPEGLAGADTQYF. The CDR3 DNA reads TGCGCCAGCAGCCCAGAGGGACTAGCGGGAGCAGATACGCAGTATTTT. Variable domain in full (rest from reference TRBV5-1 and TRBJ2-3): KAGVTQTPRYLIKTRGQQVTLSCSPISGHRSVSWYQQTPGQGLQFLFEYFSETQRNKGNFPGRFSGRQFSNSRSEMNVSTLELGDSALYLCASSPEGLAGADTQYFGPGTRLTVL.

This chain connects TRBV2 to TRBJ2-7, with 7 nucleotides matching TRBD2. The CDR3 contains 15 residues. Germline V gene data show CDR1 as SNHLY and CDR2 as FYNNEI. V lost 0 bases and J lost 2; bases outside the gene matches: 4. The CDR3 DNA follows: TGTGCCAGCAGTGAAGCTAGGACTAGTCCCTACGAGCAGTACTTC. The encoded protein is CASSEARTSPYEQYF.

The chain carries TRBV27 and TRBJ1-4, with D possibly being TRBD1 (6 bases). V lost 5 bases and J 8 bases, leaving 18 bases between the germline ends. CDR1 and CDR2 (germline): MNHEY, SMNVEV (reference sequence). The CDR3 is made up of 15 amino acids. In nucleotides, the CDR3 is TGTGCCAGCAGTCCGTCGACAGGCGGCGCGGAAAAACTGTTTTTT. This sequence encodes CASSPSTGGAEKLFF.

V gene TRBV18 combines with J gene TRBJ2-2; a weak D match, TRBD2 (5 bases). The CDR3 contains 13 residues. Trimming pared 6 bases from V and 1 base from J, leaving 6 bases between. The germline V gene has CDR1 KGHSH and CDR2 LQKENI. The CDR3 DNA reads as TGTGCCAGCTCCGAGGGGAACACCGGGGAGCTGTTTTTT. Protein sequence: CASSEGNTGELFF.

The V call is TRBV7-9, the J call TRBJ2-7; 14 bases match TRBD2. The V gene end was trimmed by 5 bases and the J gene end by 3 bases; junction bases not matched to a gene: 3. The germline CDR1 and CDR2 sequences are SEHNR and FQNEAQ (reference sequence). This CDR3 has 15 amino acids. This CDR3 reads CASSQGLAGGYEQYF. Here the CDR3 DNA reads TGTGCCAGCAGCCAAGGACTAGCGGGGGGCTACGAGCAGTACTTC. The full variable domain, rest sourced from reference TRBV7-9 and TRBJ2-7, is DTGVSQNPRHKITKRGQNVTFRCDPISEHNRLYWYRQTLGQGPEFLTYFQNEAQLEKSRLLSDRFSAERPKGSFSTLEIQRTEQGDSAMYLCASSQGLAGGYEQYFGPGTRLTVT.

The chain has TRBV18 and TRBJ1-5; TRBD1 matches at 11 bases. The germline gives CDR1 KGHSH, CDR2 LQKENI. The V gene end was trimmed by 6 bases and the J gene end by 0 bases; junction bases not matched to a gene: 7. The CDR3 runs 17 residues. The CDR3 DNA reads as TGTGCCAGCTCTCCCGGGACAGGGGGTCATAGCAATCAGCCCCAGCATTTT. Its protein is CASSPGTGGHSNQPQHF.

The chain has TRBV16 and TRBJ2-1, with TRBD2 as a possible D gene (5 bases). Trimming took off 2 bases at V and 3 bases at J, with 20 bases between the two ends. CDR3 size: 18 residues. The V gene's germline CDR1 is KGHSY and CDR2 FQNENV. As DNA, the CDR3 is TGTGCCAGCAGCCAAAGGGTACTAGGGCCAGAAGTCTACAATGAGCAGTTCTTC. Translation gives CASSQRVLGPEVYNEQFF.

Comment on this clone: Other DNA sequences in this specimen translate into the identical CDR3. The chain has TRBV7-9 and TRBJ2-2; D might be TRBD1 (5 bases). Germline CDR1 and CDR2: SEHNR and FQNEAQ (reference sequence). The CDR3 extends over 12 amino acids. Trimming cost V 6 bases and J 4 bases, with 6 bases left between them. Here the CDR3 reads CASSRGTGELFF. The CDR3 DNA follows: TGTGCCAGCAGTAGGGGCACCGGGGAGCTGTTTTTT.

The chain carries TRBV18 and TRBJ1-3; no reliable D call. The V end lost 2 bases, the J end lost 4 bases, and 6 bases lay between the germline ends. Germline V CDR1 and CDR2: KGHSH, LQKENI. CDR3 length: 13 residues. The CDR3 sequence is CASSPGGGNTIYF. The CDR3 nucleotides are TGTGCCAGCTCACCAGGCGGAGGAAACACCATATATTTT.

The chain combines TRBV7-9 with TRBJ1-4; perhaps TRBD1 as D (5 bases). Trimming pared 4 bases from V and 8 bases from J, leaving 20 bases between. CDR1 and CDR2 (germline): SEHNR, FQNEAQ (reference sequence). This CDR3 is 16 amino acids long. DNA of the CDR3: TGTGCCAGCAGCTCTTATGGCGGGACGACGAGGGAAAAACTGTTTTTT. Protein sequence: CASSSYGGTTREKLFF.

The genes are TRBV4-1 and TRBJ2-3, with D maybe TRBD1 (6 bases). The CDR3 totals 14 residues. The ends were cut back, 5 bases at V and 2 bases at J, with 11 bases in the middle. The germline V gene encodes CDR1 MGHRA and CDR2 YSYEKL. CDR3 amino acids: CASSIWTDTDTQYF. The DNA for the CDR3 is TGCGCCAGCAGCATATGGACAGACACAGATACGCAGTATTTT.

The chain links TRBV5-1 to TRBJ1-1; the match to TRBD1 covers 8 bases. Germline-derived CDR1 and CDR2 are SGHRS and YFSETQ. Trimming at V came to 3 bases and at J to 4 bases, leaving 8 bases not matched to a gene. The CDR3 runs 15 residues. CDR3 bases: TGCGCCAGCAGCTCAAGACAGGGGAGCGGCACTGAAGCTTTCTTT. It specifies CASSSRQGSGTEAFF.